This T cell receptor beta chain stems from a study of blood T cell repertoires in COVID-19. TCRdb's table, derived via immunoSEQ multiplex PCR, lists solely in-frame clones and lacks some. The table includes roughly 190,000 clones, around 84% detected once. The clonotype comes from a man younger than 40 with active or convalescent COVID-19. Source material: peripheral blood.

The CDR3 is CASSYQGSVTEAFF. CDR3 coding DNA: TGTGCCAGCAGTTACCAGGGTTCGGTGACTGAAGCTTTCTTT. The chain couples TRBV6-5 to TRBJ1-1, with a tentative D call TRBD1 (5 bases). This CDR3 is built from 14 residues. The V end lost 2 bases, the J end lost 5 bases, and 12 bases lay between the germline ends. Germline CDR1 MNHEY, CDR2 SVGAGI.